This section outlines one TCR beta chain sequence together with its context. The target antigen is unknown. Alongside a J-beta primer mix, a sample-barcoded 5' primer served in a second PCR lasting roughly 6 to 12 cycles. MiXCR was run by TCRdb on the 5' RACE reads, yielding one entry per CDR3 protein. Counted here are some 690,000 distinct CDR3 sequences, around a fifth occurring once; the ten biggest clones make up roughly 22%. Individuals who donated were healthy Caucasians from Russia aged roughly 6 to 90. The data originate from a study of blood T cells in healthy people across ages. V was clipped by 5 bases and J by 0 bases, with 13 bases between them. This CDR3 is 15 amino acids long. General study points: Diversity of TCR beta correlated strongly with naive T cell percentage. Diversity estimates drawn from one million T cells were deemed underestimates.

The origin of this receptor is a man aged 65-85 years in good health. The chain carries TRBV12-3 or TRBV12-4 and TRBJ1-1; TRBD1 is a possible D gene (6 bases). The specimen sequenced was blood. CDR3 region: CASSRHGQLNTEAFF. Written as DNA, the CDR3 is TGTGCCAGCAGTCGCCACGGACAGCTGAACACTGAAGCTTTCTTT.